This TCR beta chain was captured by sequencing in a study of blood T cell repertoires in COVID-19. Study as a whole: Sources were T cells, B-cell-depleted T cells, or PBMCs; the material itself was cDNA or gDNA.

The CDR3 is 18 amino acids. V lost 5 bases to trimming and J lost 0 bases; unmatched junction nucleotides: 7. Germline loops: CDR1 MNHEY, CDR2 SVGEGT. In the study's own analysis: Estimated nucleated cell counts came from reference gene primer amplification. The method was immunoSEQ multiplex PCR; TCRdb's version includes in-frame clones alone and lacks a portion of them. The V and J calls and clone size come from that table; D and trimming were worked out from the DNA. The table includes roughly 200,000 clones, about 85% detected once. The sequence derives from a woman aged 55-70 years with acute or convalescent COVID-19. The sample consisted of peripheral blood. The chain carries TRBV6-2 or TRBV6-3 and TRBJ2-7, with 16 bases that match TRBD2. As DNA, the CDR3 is TGTGCCAGCAGTACGGGGACTAGCGGGAGGGCCTTCTCCTACGAGCAGTACTTC. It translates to CASSTGTSGRAFSYEQYF.